Following are 31 T cell receptor beta chains from one sample sequenced in a study of T cells in Graves' hyperthyroidism and ophthalmopathy. RNA transcripts provided the source from which TCR beta CDR3 regions were amplified. The TCR CDR3 first-round RT-PCR relied on the HTBI primer set. TCRdb ran MiXCR on the multiplex PCR reads and lists one entry per CDR3 protein. The table records roughly 710,000 distinct CDR3 sequences, 35% of them present only once. Sequencing used blood. The receptors originated from a woman between 35 and 50 years old with Graves' hyperthyroidism.

This clonotype was picked up a small number of times. J is TRBJ1-1 and V is TRBV12-3 or TRBV12-4; 10 nucleotides agree with TRBD1. The CDR3 runs to 16 residues. V trimming: 4 bases; J trimming: 1 base; junction bases outside the gene matches: 6. The CDR3 loop reads CASSSSTGGENTEAFF. In DNA form, the CDR3 reads TGTGCCAGCAGTTCCTCGACAGGGGGCGAGAACACTGAAGCTTTCTTT.

V gene TRBV25-1 combines with J gene TRBJ1-2; D gene uncertain. Germline values: CDR1 MGHDK, CDR2 SYGVNS. Trimming left V 4 bases short and J 1 base short, with 13 bases between. There are 15 residues in the CDR3. CDR3 sequence: CASSASPPNNYGYTF. CDR3 bases: TGTGCCAGCAGTGCTTCCCCCCCGAATAACTATGGCTACACCTTC.

The chain employs TRBV19 and TRBJ1-2; D gene unclear. Germline V gene sequence: CDR1 LNHDA, CDR2 SQIVND (reference sequence). This CDR3 comprises 12 residues. The CDR3 sequence: CASTSPGYGYTF. The CDR3, as DNA: TGTGCTTCGACAAGTCCTGGCTATGGCTACACCTTC.

This clonotype was counted ten times or more. The chain couples TRBV24-1 to TRBJ1-2, with D unresolved. CDR1 and CDR2 from the germline V gene are KGHDR and SFDVKD. This CDR3 comprises 13 residues. The V gene lost 4 bases and the J gene lost 5 bases, with 10 bases spanning the gap. The CDR3 DNA sequence: TGTGCCACCAGTGACTTCCCCCGTTATGGCTACACCTTC. Its translation is CATSDFPRYGYTF.

This clonotype has at least ten counts. The rearrangement joins TRBV11-2 to TRBJ1-6; D is unresolved. The CDR3 runs to 16 residues. V gave up 1 base and J gave up 10 bases, with 17 bases separating them. CDR1 is SGHAT, CDR2 FQNNGV, per germline. The CDR3 nucleotides read TGTGCCAGCAGCTTAGTGCTGGGGTTGTTAGGCTCACCCCTCCACTTT. Its protein is CASSLVLGLLGSPLHF.

This clonotype came up many times. J is TRBJ2-7 and V is TRBV10-3, with 8 nucleotides matching TRBD1. V lost 10 bases to trimming and J lost 0 bases; unmatched junction nucleotides: 5. The V gene's germline CDR1 is ENHRY and CDR2 SYGVKD. The CDR3 extends over 13 amino acids. This chain's CDR3 is CATRDRSSYEQYF. CDR3 coding DNA: TGTGCCACCCGGGACAGGAGCTCCTACGAGCAGTACTTC.

In this sample, this clonotype turned up a few times. The J gene is TRBJ2-2, the V gene TRBV13, with D possibly TRBD1 on 5 matching bases. The V end lost 2 bases, the J end lost 7 bases, and 11 bases lay between the germline ends. Germline CDR1 is PRHDT and CDR2 is FYEKMQ (reference sequence). This CDR3 region has 14 residues. CDR3 in amino acids: CASSLLPGFGELFF. The DNA of the CDR3 is TGTGCCAGCAGCTTACTTCCAGGGTTCGGGGAGCTGTTTTTT.

This clonotype was picked up a small number of times. Being one base from a much bigger clone, this may be a read error. This chain connects TRBV7-8 to TRBJ1-2; 7 bases fit TRBD1. This CDR3 has 13 amino acids. The junction had 10 bases not matched to a gene; V was cut back by 5 bases and J by 10 bases. The germline V gene encodes CDR1 SGHVS and CDR2 FQNEAQ. CDR3 DNA sequence: TGTGCCAGCAGCCCGACAGGGAACGAGGTCTACACCTTC. Its protein product is CASSPTGNEVYTF.

The chain combines TRBV11-3 with TRBJ2-5; 8 bases match TRBD1. J gave up 0 bases and V 8 bases, and 14 bases lay outside the gene matches. Per the germline V gene, CDR1 is SGHNT and CDR2 is YENEEA. CDR3 length equals 17 residues. CDR3 DNA: TGTGCCAGCTCACCACCCGGGACAGGAGCGTACCAAGAGACCCAGTACTTC. It specifies CASSPPGTGAYQETQYF.

Concerning this clonotype itself: A read error may be the cause here, since a much bigger clone is one base away. This chain links TRBV20-1 with TRBJ1-5, with 9 bases matching TRBD1. The V gene end was trimmed by 6 bases and the J gene end by 2 bases; junction bases not matched to a gene: 5. This CDR3 is built from 14 residues. CDR1 DFQATT and CDR2 SNEGSKA come from the germline V gene (reference sequence). CDR3 DNA sequence: TGCAGTGCAATGACAGGGGGAGGCAATCAGCCCCAGCATTTT. Residues: CSAMTGGGNQPQHF.

The genes are TRBV7-2 and TRBJ1-1, with D unclear. The CDR3 is 14 residues long. CDR1 is SGHTA and CDR2 is FQGNSA in the germline V gene. Trimming removed 7 bases from V and 0 bases from J, with 12 bases in between. The CDR3 DNA is TGTGCCAGCACCCCCCCAGGTATGAACACTGAAGCTTTCTTT. Encoded protein: CASTPPGMNTEAFF.

A word on this clonotype: This may stem from a read error, because a much larger clone lies one nucleotide away. The V call is TRBV20-1, the J call TRBJ1-4, with D possibly being TRBD1 (6 bases). Germline V CDR1 and CDR2: DFQATT, SNEGSKA (reference sequence). V was trimmed by 4 bases and J by 5 bases, leaving 14 bases between them. This CDR3 is 14 amino acids long. Here the CDR3 DNA reads TGCAGTGCTACCCCCGGGACACTAAATGAAAAACTGTTTTTT. Its protein product is CSATPGTLNEKLFF.

This clonotype has at least ten counts. The rearrangement joins TRBV10-3 to TRBJ2-2; no definite D call. This CDR3 is built from 11 residues. Germline values: CDR1 ENHRY, CDR2 SYGVKD. Trimming pared 10 bases from V and 2 bases from J, leaving 5 bases between. The CDR3, as DNA: TGTGCCACAACTAACACCGGGGAGCTGTTTTTT. It translates to CATTNTGELFF.

This clonotype was seen at least ten times. V is TRBV7-2 and J is TRBJ2-7; D gene ambiguous. CDR1 is SGHTA and CDR2 is FQGNSA in the germline V gene. The CDR3 totals 12 residues. The V gene lost 3 bases and the J gene lost 5 bases, with 8 bases spanning the gap. The DNA of the CDR3 is TGTGCCAGCAGCTTCGACTCTGACGAGCAGTACTTC. It yields the protein CASSFDSDEQYF.

A remark on this clonotype: This may arise from a read error, as a much more abundant clone is one base away. V and J are TRBV7-9 and TRBJ1-5; D uncertain. CDR3 length: 13 residues. Looked up from germline, CDR1 is SEHNR and CDR2 is FQNEAQ (reference sequence). The CDR3 DNA sequence: TGTGCCAGCAGCCCCAATAGCGATCAGCCCCAGCATTTT. Its protein product is CASSPNSDQPQHF. The full variable domain, in which reference TRBV7-9 and TRBJ1-5 provide the parts outside the CDR3, is DTGVSQNPRHKITKRGQNVTFRCDPISEHNRLYWYRQTLGQGPEFLTYFQNEAQLEKSRLLSDRFSAERPKGSFSTLEIQRTEQGDSAMYLCASSPNSDQPQHFGDGTRLSIL.

This clonotype was detected only a few times. The chain couples TRBV6-2 or TRBV6-3 to TRBJ2-7, with D possibly called TRBD1 or TRBD2 (5 bases each). The CDR3 covers 13 residues. Germline-derived CDR1 and CDR2 are MNHEY and SVGEGT. The V end lost 10 bases, the J end lost 2 bases, and 15 bases lay between the germline ends. CDR3 protein: CATNRDGPYEQYF. As DNA, the CDR3 is TGTGCCACAAACCGGGACGGACCCTACGAGCAGTACTTC.

This clonotype was counted many times. This chain connects TRBV29-1 to TRBJ2-5, with D perhaps given as TRBD1 or TRBD2 (5 bases each). Trimming left V 8 bases short and J 5 bases short, with 15 bases between. There are 12 residues in the CDR3. Germline assignment: CDR1 SQVTM and CDR2 ANQGSEA. CDR3 bases: TGCAGCTGGGGGAACGGTGAGGAGACCCAGTACTTC. As protein: CSWGNGEETQYF.

The chain carries TRBV6-5 and TRBJ1-1, with D perhaps TRBD1 (6 bases). CDR3 length: 15 residues. Germline V gene lookup returns CDR1 MNHEY and CDR2 SVGAGI. The V end lost 2 bases, the J end lost 1 base, and 11 bases lay between the germline ends. For the CDR3, the DNA is TGTGCCAGCAGTTACGGCAGGGGACAGAACACTGAAGCTTTCTTT. This codes for CASSYGRGQNTEAFF.

This clonotype was recorded at least ten times. The gene calls are TRBV7-2 and TRBJ1-1; D remains ambiguous. The CDR3 spans 12 residues. CDR1 and CDR2 from the germline V gene are SGHTA and FQGNSA. With 5 bases removed from V and 5 bases from J, the gap between germline ends came to 9 bases. The CDR3 protein is CASSAGWTEAFF. In nucleotides, the CDR3 is TGTGCCAGCAGCGCGGGTTGGACTGAAGCTTTCTTT.

As concerns this clonotype: Germline and junction disagree at one end, which may indicate a read error. This chain links TRBV19 with TRBJ2-4, with TRBD2 identical over 7 bases. This CDR3 comprises 15 residues. Germline V CDR1 and CDR2: LNHDA, SQIVND (reference sequence). CDR3 region: CTSRPPGGGKNIQYF. CDR3 sequence (DNA): TGTACCAGTAGGCCTCCTGGGGGGGGAAAAAACATTCAGTACTTC.

This clonotype was observed a handful of times. The chain links TRBV27 to TRBJ1-6, with D perhaps TRBD1 (6 bases). Between the trimmed V and J ends, which lost 4 bases and 8 bases, there was a span of 9 bases. CDR3 length: 13 residues. CDR1 is MNHEY, CDR2 SMNVEV, per germline (reference sequence). CDR3 region: CASSSRGYSPLHF. The CDR3 nucleotides are TGTGCCAGCAGTTCCAGGGGCTATTCACCCCTCCACTTT.

The chain joins TRBV7-2 to TRBJ1-2; D is uncertain. CDR3 length: 13 amino acids. Deletions cut 6 bases from V and 2 bases from J, with 10 bases between. Germline CDR1 SGHTA, CDR2 FQGNSA. CDR3 sequence: CASSLSRNYGYTF. The CDR3 DNA sequence: TGTGCCAGCAGTTTAAGCAGAAACTATGGCTACACCTTC.

Note on this clonotype: Compared with germline, one end of the junction differs, possibly owing to a read error. The rearrangement links TRBV7-2 to TRBJ1-6; the D is unclear. Germline lookup yields CDR1 SGHTA and CDR2 FQGNSA. The CDR3 spans 12 residues. The CDR3 DNA reads as TGTGCCAGCAGCTTAACCAGCTCACCCCCCCACTTT. It encodes CASSLTSSPPHF.

This clonotype has at least ten counts. The chain joins TRBV12-3 or TRBV12-4 to TRBJ2-7; D might be TRBD2 (6 bases). This CDR3 has 14 amino acids. Deletions cut 2 bases from V and 6 bases from J, with 14 bases between. Here the CDR3 reads CASSLPGRGREQYF. CDR3 nucleotides: TGTGCCAGCAGTTTACCCGGGAGAGGACGCGAGCAGTACTTC.

The chain has TRBV9 and TRBJ1-2; D may be TRBD1 (5 bases). The CDR3 extends over 16 amino acids. The germline CDR1 and CDR2 sequences are SGDLS and YYNGEE. Trimming cost V 3 bases and J 8 bases, with 23 bases left between them. The CDR3 bases are TGTGCCAGCAGCGATCCCGGCTTCAGGGATAAGGAGGGCTACACCTTC. This sequence encodes CASSDPGFRDKEGYTF. Looking up the rest from reference TRBV9 and TRBJ1-2 gives the full variable domain: DSGVTQTPKHLITATGQRVTLRCSPRSGDLSVYWYQQSLDQGLQFLIQYYNGEERAKGNILERFSAQQFPDLHSELNLSSLELGDSALYFCASSDPGFRDKEGYTFGSGTRLTVV.

This chain connects TRBV3-1 to TRBJ1-5, with D possibly being TRBD1 (6 bases). The CDR3 length is 14 residues. Trimming left V 4 bases short and J 7 bases short, with 14 bases between. The germline CDR1 and CDR2 sequences are LGHDT and YNNKEL (reference sequence). The CDR3 DNA reads as TGTGCCAGCAGCCTAGGGACAACTCCACAGCCCCAGCATTTT. Its protein product is CASSLGTTPQPQHF. The full variable domain, its missing parts supplied by reference TRBV3-1 and TRBJ1-5, is DTAVSQTPKYLVTQMGNDKSIKCEQNLGHDTMYWYKQDSKKFLKIMFSYNNKELIINETVPNRFSPKSPDKAHLNLHINSLELGDSAVYFCASSLGTTPQPQHFGDGTRLSIL.

The chain couples TRBV20-1 to TRBJ1-5; TRBD1 matches 7 bases. Germline-derived CDR1 and CDR2 are DFQATT and SNEGSKA (reference sequence). Germline trimming cut 2 bases from V and 5 bases from J; bases unmatched to any gene: 6. The CDR3 extends over 14 amino acids. In DNA, the CDR3 is TGCAGTGCTAGACGGGACAGTCCAGATCAGCCCCAGCATTTT. Translated: CSARRDSPDQPQHF.

The chain recombines TRBV24-1 with TRBJ2-7, with D perhaps matching TRBD1 (6 bases). This CDR3 spans 14 amino acids. With 3 bases removed from V and 1 base from J, the gap between germline ends came to 9 bases. Per the germline V gene, CDR1 is KGHDR and CDR2 is SFDVKD. The CDR3 nucleotides read TGTGCCACCAGTGATAGCCAGGGGTCCTACGAGCAGTACTTC. Protein product: CATSDSQGSYEQYF.

This clonotype was seen a few times. The rearrangement joins TRBV7-2 to TRBJ2-2; D might be TRBD1 or TRBD2, each matching 6 bases. V lost 2 bases and J lost 5, with 15 bases in between. Germline CDR1 is SGHTA and CDR2 is FQGNSA. CDR3 size: 16 residues. In nucleotides, the CDR3 is TGTGCCAGCAGCTTACTGCGAGGAGGGGGGACCGGGGAGCTGTTTTTT. Translation: CASSLLRGGGTGELFF.

This clonotype came up a few times. The genes are TRBV20-1 and TRBJ2-5, with a weak D call TRBD2 (6 bases). The CDR3 sequence is 15 residues long. Trimming removed 4 bases from V and 1 base from J, with 16 bases in between. Per germline, CDR1 DFQATT and CDR2 SNEGSKA (reference sequence). CDR3 protein: CSATPGTGVQETQYF. Written as DNA, the CDR3 is TGCAGTGCTACCCCCGGGACGGGAGTCCAAGAGACCCAGTACTTC.

V usage is TRBV12-3 or TRBV12-4 and J usage is TRBJ2-1; unclear D gene. The CDR3 has 15 amino acids. V gave up 5 bases and J gave up 10 bases, with 21 bases separating them. The CDR3 reads CASSPQSPGSYEQFF. CDR3 DNA sequence: TGTGCCAGCAGTCCCCAGTCACCGGGTTCCTACGAGCAGTTCTTC.